These 25 T cell receptor beta chains were all obtained from the same sample, sequenced in a study of human versus mouse CDR3 diversity and MHC coevolution (dated by TCRdb to 2017 to 2019). Library preparation used the immunoSEQ multiplex PCR assay. In its TCRdb copy, this immuneACCESS table keeps in-frame sequences only and misses some clones. Where compared with another copy, unresolved V genes explain less than half of these, and the others have no known cause. For this sample the table gives roughly 80,000 clones, of which over 85% were detected only once. The ten largest account for approximately 1.4% of the sample. Sequencing input: naive CD4+ T cells from blood. What the cell subset or site label conveys for this sample: CD45RO-negative CD62L-positive naive CD4 T cells. These receptor sequences come from a person aged 30 to 69 in good health.

The chain is built from TRBV30 and TRBJ2-1; perhaps TRBD2 as D (5 bases). Germline CDR1 GTSNPN, CDR2 SVGIG (reference sequence). This CDR3 comprises 13 residues. With 3 bases removed from V and 9 bases from J, the gap between germline ends came to 15 bases. This CDR3 is CAWRRVGAGEQFF. The CDR3 DNA follows: TGTGCCTGGAGACGAGTAGGCGCGGGTGAGCAGTTCTTC.

The chain links TRBV19 to TRBJ2-2, with 7 bases identical to TRBD1. The CDR3 is made up of 14 amino acids. V lost 6 bases and J lost 7; bases outside the gene matches: 8. In germline, CDR1 is LNHDA, CDR2 SQIVND (reference sequence). This CDR3 is CASRGTVMRGELFF. CDR3 DNA sequence: TGTGCCAGTAGGGGGACAGTGATGCGCGGGGAGCTGTTTTTT.

The J gene is TRBJ1-1, the V gene TRBV2, with 7 positions matching TRBD1. V shed 6 bases and J 1 base; nucleotides not matched to a gene: 11. Germline CDR1 and CDR2: SNHLY and FYNNEI. This CDR3 has 16 residues. The CDR3 nucleotides are TGTGCCAGCAGGGCCCCCACCGGGACAGAGAACACTGAAGCTTTCTTT. This sequence encodes CASRAPTGTENTEAFF.

This rearrangement joins TRBV28 to TRBJ2-3; tentative D call: TRBD2 (5 bases). The CDR3 spans 13 residues. In germline, CDR1 is MDHEN, CDR2 SYDVKM. Trimming took off 6 bases at V and 1 base at J, with 8 bases between the two ends. The CDR3 spells CASSSGGTDTQYF. Here the CDR3 DNA reads TGTGCCAGCAGCAGCGGAGGCACAGATACGCAGTATTTT.

CDR3 in DNA: TGTGCCAGCAGTCCCTGGGCAGGGGGGACGAACACTGAAGCTTTCTTT. Translated, it gives CASSPWAGGTNTEAFF. The V gene is TRBV27, the J gene TRBJ1-1; TRBD1 matches at 7 bases. CDR1 and CDR2 (germline): MNHEY, SMNVEV (reference sequence). The trim removed 5 bases at V and 1 base at J, leaving 10 bases unmatched. This CDR3 region has 16 residues.

This clone appeared a single time. The chain combines TRBV5-4 with TRBJ1-3; D perhaps matches TRBD1 (5 bases). This CDR3 has 14 amino acids. Germline V CDR1 and CDR2: SGHNT, YYREEE (reference sequence). Trimming cost V 4 bases and J 0 bases, with 8 bases left between them. CDR3 sequence: CASSLDSSGNTIYF. The CDR3, as DNA: TGTGCCAGCAGCCTAGACAGCTCTGGAAACACCATATATTTT. Drawing the rest from reference TRBV5-4 and TRBJ1-3, the complete variable domain is ETGVTQSPTHLIKTRGQQVTLRCSSQSGHNTVSWYQQALGQGPQFIFQYYREEENGRGNFPPRFSGLQFPNYSSELNVNALELDDSALYLCASSLDSSGNTIYFGEGSWLTVV.

The rearrangement links TRBV28 to TRBJ1-1; possible D gene TRBD1, 6 bases. Trimming left V 7 bases short and J 1 base short, with 13 bases between. This CDR3 is 14 amino acids long. The V gene's germline CDR1 is MDHEN and CDR2 SYDVKM. In DNA, the CDR3 is TGTGCCAGCATCCCGGGACAACGGAACACTGAAGCTTTCTTT. Translation: CASIPGQRNTEAFF.

This sequence joins TRBV30 and TRBJ2-7, with 7 bases fitting TRBD1. V was clipped by 2 bases and J by 7 bases; unmatched bases: 17. The CDR3 contains 16 residues. Germline CDR1 GTSNPN, CDR2 SVGIG (reference sequence). CDR3 protein: CAWSPLLQGDAGEQYF. Here the CDR3 DNA reads TGTGCCTGGAGTCCCCTACTCCAGGGGGATGCTGGTGAGCAGTACTTC.

The chain uses TRBV19 and TRBJ2-4; the D gene is possibly TRBD2 (6 bases). The length of the CDR3 is 16 residues. Germline CDR1 is LNHDA and CDR2 is SQIVND (reference sequence). The ends were cut back, 4 bases at V and 4 bases at J, with 17 bases in the middle. CDR3 nucleotides: TGTGCCAGTAGTAACCTCCAGGGACGGGGGAAAAACATTCAGTACTTC. It codes for CASSNLQGRGKNIQYF.

The chain uses TRBV19 and TRBJ2-7; 9 nucleotides match TRBD1. Germline-derived CDR1 and CDR2 are LNHDA and SQIVND (reference sequence). J gave up 0 bases and V 5 bases, and 5 bases lay outside the gene matches. The CDR3 contains 15 residues. For the CDR3, the DNA is TGTGCCAGTAGTTCCTGGGGACAGGGCTCCTACGAGCAGTACTTC. Protein sequence: CASSSWGQGSYEQYF.

This sequence joins TRBV9 and TRBJ2-3, with no clear D. V lost 2 bases, J lost 5 bases, and 9 bases lay in between. CDR1 is SGDLS and CDR2 is YYNGEE in the germline V gene. The CDR3 is made up of 13 amino acids. The CDR3 is CASSVVLRDTQYF. For the CDR3, the DNA is TGTGCCAGCAGCGTTGTGTTGAGAGATACGCAGTATTTT.

The chain carries TRBV27 and TRBJ2-7; perhaps TRBD2 as D (5 bases). The germline V gene encodes CDR1 MNHEY and CDR2 SMNVEV (reference sequence). The ends were cut back, 5 bases at V and 0 bases at J, with 17 bases in the middle. This CDR3 comprises 16 residues. The chain's CDR3 is CASSPLGEQSSYEQYF. As DNA, the CDR3 is TGTGCCAGCAGTCCCCTCGGGGAACAGAGCTCCTACGAGCAGTACTTC.

The chain is built from TRBV5-4 and TRBJ2-5; TRBD2 might be the D (6 bases). The CDR3 spans 17 residues. The germline V gene encodes CDR1 SGHNT and CDR2 YYREEE (reference sequence). V shed 4 bases and J shed 7 bases, with 26 bases lying between them. The CDR3 here is CASSARGGADPAGTQYF. In DNA form, the CDR3 reads TGTGCCAGCAGCGCCCGGGGAGGAGCGGATCCCGCGGGGACCCAGTACTTC.

The genes are TRBV5-4 and TRBJ2-2; TRBD1 agrees at 10 bases. The V gene end was trimmed by 0 bases and the J gene end by 1 base; junction bases not matched to a gene: 3. CDR3 length: 17 amino acids. CDR1 and CDR2 (germline): SGHNT, YYREEE (reference sequence). CDR3 coding DNA: TGTGCCAGCAGCTTGGGGGGACAGGGGCTGAACACCGGGGAGCTGTTTTTT. Residues: CASSLGGQGLNTGELFF.

The V and J genes are TRBV10-2 and TRBJ2-1; 9 nucleotides line up with TRBD2. Germline V CDR1 and CDR2: WSHSY, SAAADI. This CDR3 is 15 amino acids long. Trimming removed 6 bases from V and 7 bases from J; junction bases left unmatched: 10. CDR3 bases: TGCGCCAGCAGGGAGGGCGGGGGGGCGGGGAATGAGCAGTTCTTC. Amino acids: CASREGGGAGNEQFF.

The gene calls are TRBV28 and TRBJ2-3, with 11 bases identical to TRBD2. The CDR3 covers 16 residues. Germline loops: CDR1 MDHEN, CDR2 SYDVKM. V gave up 4 bases and J gave up 3 bases; unmatched junction bases: 6. CDR3 coding DNA: TGTGCCAGCAGTTCAAATCTAGCGGGAGGAACAGATACGCAGTATTTT. This codes for CASSSNLAGGTDTQYF.

The chain carries TRBV6-4 and TRBJ1-1; perhaps TRBD1 as D (5 bases). Germline-derived CDR1 and CDR2 are MRHNA and SNTAGT. This CDR3 region has 15 residues. Between the trimmed V and J ends, which lost 3 bases and 1 base, there was a span of 12 bases. In DNA, the CDR3 is TGTGCCAGCAGTGATCGGGGGGTGGGGAACACTGAAGCTTTCTTT. Its translation: CASSDRGVGNTEAFF.

The V gene is TRBV21-1, the J gene TRBJ1-4; no check of the table's D call, TRBD1, against the DNA was made. TRBV21-1 is reported as a pseudogene. This CDR3 has 15 residues. The CDR3 loop reads CASSTRTGRNEKLFF. The CDR3, as DNA: TGTGCCAGCAGCACTCGGACAGGGAGAAATGAAAAACTGTTTTTT.

This chain uses TRBV27 with TRBJ1-1, with a possible D match to TRBD1 (6 bases). CDR1 MNHEY and CDR2 SMNVEV come from the germline V gene (reference sequence). The CDR3 covers 19 residues. V was trimmed by 0 bases and J by 0 bases, leaving 20 bases between them. Here the CDR3 reads CASSLSLSGTGFVNTEAFF. The CDR3 nucleotides are TGTGCCAGCAGTTTATCTCTGTCCGGAACAGGGTTTGTGAACACTGAAGCTTTCTTT.

The chain recombines TRBV19 with TRBJ1-1, with D unresolved. The CDR3 has 14 residues. The V gene's germline CDR1 is LNHDA and CDR2 SQIVND (reference sequence). V lost 6 bases, J lost 2 bases, and 13 bases lay in between. CDR3 in amino acids: CASSPREGNTEAFF. The CDR3 DNA sequence: TGTGCCAGTAGCCCACGGGAAGGCAACACTGAAGCTTTCTTT.

This chain links TRBV7-9 with TRBJ2-1; D unclear. V gave up 2 bases and J gave up 0 bases, with 5 bases separating them. Per germline, CDR1 SEHNR and CDR2 FQNEAQ (reference sequence). The CDR3 spans 14 residues. The CDR3 is CASSLTSSYNEQFF. CDR3 DNA sequence: TGTGCCAGCAGCTTAACGAGCTCCTACAATGAGCAGTTCTTC.

V and J are TRBV5-4 and TRBJ1-1; 8 bases match TRBD1. The CDR3 has 15 amino acids. Germline CDR1 reads SGHNT; CDR2 reads YYREEE (reference sequence). With V trimmed by 4 bases and J by 4 bases, 9 bases remained unmatched. CDR3 residues: CASSQHVTGGTEAFF. CDR3 in DNA: TGTGCCAGCAGCCAGCACGTAACAGGGGGCACTGAAGCTTTCTTT.

This chain links TRBV18 with TRBJ1-1; TRBD1 agrees at 7 bases. CDR3 length equals 14 residues. CDR1 KGHSH and CDR2 LQKENI come from the germline V gene. J was trimmed by 7 bases and V by 3 bases; bases with no gene match: 8. The CDR3: CASSPEDRDNEAFF. CDR3 nucleotides: TGTGCCAGCTCACCGGAAGACAGGGACAATGAAGCTTTCTTT.

The chain combines TRBV5-1 with TRBJ2-7; 9 bases are shared with TRBD1. V shed 5 bases, J shed 5 bases, and the junction held 8 bases outside the gene matches. Germline lookup yields CDR1 SGHRS and CDR2 YFSETQ. The CDR3 covers 14 residues. CDR3 coding DNA: TGCGCCAGCAGACCGGGACAGGGTCTTAACGAGCAGTACTTC. As protein: CASRPGQGLNEQYF.

The chain uses TRBV23-1 and TRBJ1-1; D call uncertain. TRBV23-1 is an ORF, with its function uncertain. This CDR3 contains 13 residues. V was shortened by 4 bases and J by 1 base, with 7 bases between the two germline ends. DNA of the CDR3: TGCGCCAGCAGTCCACTTACGAACACTGAAGCTTTCTTT. It is translated as CASSPLTNTEAFF.